This T cell receptor (beta chain) was recovered during a study of beta chain features in type 1 diabetes (dated by TCRdb to between 2017 and 2018). About the full investigation: Mean age, gender distribution, total cell number and subset yield did not differ between patients and healthy donors. Regulatory and stem cell-like memory subsets were isolated from only 8 patients and roughly 8 healthy donors, whereas naive and central memory subsets came from all 30 or so donors. A total of 100 million to 140 million sorted cells were examined across all samples, and the number of cells per subset was strongly correlated with RNA yield. The study compared TCRB repertoires of sorted circulating CD4+ T cell subsets between recently diagnosed type 1 diabetes patients and matched healthy donors.

To note about this clone: Its antigen has not been determined. Base qualities are not recorded, but no much larger clone differs from it by a single base.

Points the paper makes about the study in general: Shorter templates might have been favored by PCR, but patient and control samples were amplified and corrected together, so both groups would have been affected equally by any skew. The naive, central memory and regulatory TCRB repertoires appeared to resemble one another more closely among patients than among healthy donors. Because cDNA was sequenced instead of genomic DNA, activated cells with high expression could be over-represented, although the groups did not differ in activation or CD3 levels. Because the HLA sub-analyses included only small numbers of individuals, any influence of HLA type on TCRB rearrangement was left unresolved. A moderate but significant shortening of TCRB CDR3 length was observed in type 1 diabetes patients in all four CD4+ subsets. Fewer insertions and more nucleotide deletions at VDJ recombination sites were observed in patients with type 1 diabetes, implying thymic rearrangement abnormalities.

The CDR3, cysteine through phenylalanine, is 18 amino acids long. Just CDR3 DNA is preserved here, 54 bases in frame from base 1. Based on the germline V gene, the CDR1 and CDR2 sequences are LGHNA and YSLEER. Germline trimming amounts to 3 bases on V and 2 bases on J, with 12 as the count of junction bases outside the gene matches. Each donor gave one peripheral blood draw, averaging approximately 120 mL, which was collected into heparinised tubes. A BD FACSAria II and a panel including CD45RO, CCR7, CD25, CD127, CD95 and CD27 were used to sort naive, central memory, regulatory and stem cell-like memory CD4+ T cells. A purity above 98% was achieved for all sorted populations. PBMCs were separated immediately by Lymphoprep density gradient centrifugation and were stained directly, without being cultured. Samples were stained and sorted in pairs, with one healthy donor and one patient per experiment, so that batch effects were minimized.

The entire amount of isolated RNA was reverse transcribed using the High Capacity cDNA Reverse Transcription Kit, so the sequenced TCRB transcripts were expressed ones. Naive, central memory and regulatory T cell samples underwent deep immunoSEQ sequencing, averaging roughly 3.4 million total reads per sample. Sorted cells were lysed in RLT buffer, and RNA was extracted using DNase-treated RNeasy Micro or Mini kits according to cell number. Each cell subset was processed on its own to prevent cross-contamination, while patient and healthy donor samples were processed together. Using the immunoSEQ multiplex PCR, TCRB sequences were amplified from cDNA into 87-bp fragments spanning the CDR3 region. Amplicons were sequenced on the Illumina HiSeq platform. On the authors' methods: PCR bias was computationally corrected using synthetic template baselines, reads within Hamming distance 2 were collapsed, and singletons that could not be merged were discarded. Reads were aligned against IMGT to assign V, D and J genes, CDR3 length and insertions or deletions at six rearrangement sites. Within each subset, clonotype counts were normalized to sorted cell number, and only after that were true diversity and Gini coefficients computed with the tcR R package. Repertoire sharing was quantified using the overlap coefficient calculated on TCRB nucleotide sequences. Out-of-frame TCRB sequences from naive cells were analyzed as a proxy for the pre-selection repertoire. The table was pulled from immuneACCESS by TCRdb, which kept in-frame rearrangements only. Such tables lose some clones; where checked, under half of the loss comes from unresolved V genes, and the rest has no known cause. The V and J calls and the clone size are those of that table, but D and trimming were determined from the DNA. The sample table contains a few hundred thousand clones; only one count was recorded for roughly a tenth of them. The ten most abundant clones make up roughly 0.017% of the sample.

Sequencing used naive CD4+ T cells from blood. The cell subset or site label on this specimen signifies: true naive CD4+ T cells. This chain joins TRBV4-3 to TRBJ2-3; a stretch of 9 junction bases matches TRBD2. This clonotype originated in a man in his thirties or forties with type 1 diabetes. The DNA reads TGCGCCAGCAGCCAGAGGGGAATAGCGGGGGCCCACACAGATACGCAGTATTTT. The encoded protein is CASSQRGIAGAHTDTQYF.